The entry below describes one T cell receptor beta chain. Its cognate antigen is unknown. A much bigger clone sits one base away, suggesting this may be a read error. The data belong to a study of blood T cells in healthy people across ages. Together with a sample-barcoded 5' primer, a J-beta primer mix was included in a second PCR lasting about 7 to 11 cycles. A tag from a template-switch adaptor with 12 random nucleotides marked each cDNA molecule. MiXCR was run by TCRdb on the 5' RACE reads, yielding one entry per CDR3 protein. Among roughly 650,000 distinct CDR3 sequences listed, about 32% were seen once. V lost 0 bases and J 13 bases, leaving 21 bases between the germline ends. CDR3 length: 16 residues. Germline values: CDR1 ENHRY, CDR2 SYGVKD. Study-level results: Significant beta diversity loss was already apparent by age roughly 43, declining roughly linearly. Diversity was higher, and naive CD4+ cells more numerous, in long-lived donors than in aged donors.

The sequence was obtained from an elderly woman in good health. V usage is TRBV10-3 and J usage is TRBJ1-4; D might be TRBD1 (5 bases). Input material: blood. The CDR3, as DNA: TGTGCCATCAGTGAGTCGGGCAGGGTAGGGCCCATTGGACTGTTTTTT. This gives the protein CAISESGRVGPIGLFF.